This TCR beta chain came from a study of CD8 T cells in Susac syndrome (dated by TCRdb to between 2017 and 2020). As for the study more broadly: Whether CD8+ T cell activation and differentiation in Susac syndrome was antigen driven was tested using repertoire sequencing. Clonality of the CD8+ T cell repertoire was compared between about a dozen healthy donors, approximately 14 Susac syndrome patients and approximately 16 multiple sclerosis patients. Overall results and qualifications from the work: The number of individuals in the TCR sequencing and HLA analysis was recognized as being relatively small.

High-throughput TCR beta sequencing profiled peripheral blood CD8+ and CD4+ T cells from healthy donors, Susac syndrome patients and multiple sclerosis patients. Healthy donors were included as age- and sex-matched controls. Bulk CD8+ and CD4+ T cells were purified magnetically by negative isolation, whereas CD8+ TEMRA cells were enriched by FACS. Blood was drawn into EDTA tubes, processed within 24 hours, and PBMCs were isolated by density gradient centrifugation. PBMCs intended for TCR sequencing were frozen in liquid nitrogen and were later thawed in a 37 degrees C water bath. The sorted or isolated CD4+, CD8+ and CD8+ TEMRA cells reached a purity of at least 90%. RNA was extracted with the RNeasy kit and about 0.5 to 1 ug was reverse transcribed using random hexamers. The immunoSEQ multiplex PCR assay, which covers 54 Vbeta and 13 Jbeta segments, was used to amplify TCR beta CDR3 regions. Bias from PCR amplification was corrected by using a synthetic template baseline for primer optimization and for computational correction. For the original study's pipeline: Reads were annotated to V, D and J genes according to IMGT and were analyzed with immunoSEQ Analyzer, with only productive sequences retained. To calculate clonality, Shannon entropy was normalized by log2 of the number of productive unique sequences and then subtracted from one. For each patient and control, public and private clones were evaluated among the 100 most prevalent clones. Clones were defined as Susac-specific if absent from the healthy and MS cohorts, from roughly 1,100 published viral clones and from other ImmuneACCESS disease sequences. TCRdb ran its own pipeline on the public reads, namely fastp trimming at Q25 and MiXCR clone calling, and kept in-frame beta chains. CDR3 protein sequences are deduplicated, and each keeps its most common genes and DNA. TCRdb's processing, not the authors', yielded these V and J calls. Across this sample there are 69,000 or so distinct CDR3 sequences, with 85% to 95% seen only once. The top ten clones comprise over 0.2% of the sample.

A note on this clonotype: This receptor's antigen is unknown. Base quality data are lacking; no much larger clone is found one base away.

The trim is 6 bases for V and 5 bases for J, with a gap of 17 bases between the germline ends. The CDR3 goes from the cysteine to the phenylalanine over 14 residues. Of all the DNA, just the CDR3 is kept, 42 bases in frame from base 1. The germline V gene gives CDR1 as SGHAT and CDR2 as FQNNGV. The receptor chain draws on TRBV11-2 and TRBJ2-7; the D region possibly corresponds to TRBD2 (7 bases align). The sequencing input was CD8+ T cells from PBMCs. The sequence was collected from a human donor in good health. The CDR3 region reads CASRDLGGLNEQYF. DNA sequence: TGTGCCAGCAGGGATCTCGGGGGGCTGAACGAGCAGTACTTC.